The 7 T cell receptor beta chains in this list originate from one sample, sequenced in a study of HIV-infected patients and healthy controls. Whole blood was used without fractionation, so all unsorted peripheral T cells were included. Alpha and beta constant-region primers primed reverse transcription of around 550 ng RNA. Using multiplexing indices, alpha and beta chain libraries were generated apart by chain-specific third strand synthesis. One entry per CDR3 protein, called by TCRdb with MiXCR from the 5' RACE reads. Found here are 8,500 to 11,000 distinct CDR3 sequences, around 7.6% of them singletons; the top ten hold approximately 3.7%. Source material: blood. Receptors originate from an adult in good health.

A few counts support this clonotype. The chain uses TRBV20-1 and TRBJ1-1; the D is unclear. V was clipped by 3 bases and J by 3 bases, with 11 bases between them. CDR1 and CDR2 (germline): DFQATT, SNEGSKA (reference sequence). The CDR3 length is 13 residues. The DNA for the CDR3 is TGCAGTGCTAGTAAACAAAGAGACACTGAAGCTTTCTTT. This translates into CSASKQRDTEAFF.

This clonotype is classed as medium-sized (0.01 to 0.1%). V and J are TRBV5-1 and TRBJ2-2; no firm D call. The V end was cut by 0 bases, the J end by 6 bases, with 9 bases between. Germline lookup yields CDR1 SGHRS and CDR2 YFSETQ. The CDR3 contains 14 residues. The CDR3 reads CASSLAGFPGELFF. Here the CDR3 DNA reads TGCGCCAGCAGCTTGGCCGGCTTTCCCGGGGAGCTGTTTTTT.

J is TRBJ2-3 and V is TRBV20-1; 13 bases are a match to TRBD2. This CDR3 contains 15 residues. The V gene end was trimmed by 1 base and the J gene end by 3 bases; junction bases not matched to a gene: 1. Germline CDR1 DFQATT, CDR2 SNEGSKA (reference sequence). The CDR3, as DNA: TGCAGTGCTAGAGCACTAGCGGGGGGGACAGATACGCAGTATTTT. This translates into CSARALAGGTDTQYF.

This clonotype was observed many times. This sequence joins TRBV24-1 and TRBJ2-7; D ambiguous. Looked up from germline, CDR1 is KGHDR and CDR2 is SFDVKD. The CDR3 contains 14 residues. V lost 4 bases to trimming and J lost 2 bases, with 11 bases between them. The CDR3: CATSDPTVPYEQYF. The DNA of the CDR3 is TGTGCCACCAGTGACCCAACAGTACCCTACGAGCAGTACTTC.

This clonotype is termed medium-sized. The chain joins TRBV11-1 to TRBJ2-5; D is uncertain. This CDR3 has 16 residues. The germline V gene has CDR1 SGHAT and CDR2 FQDESV (reference sequence). Trimming cost V 2 bases and J 2 bases, with 15 bases left between them. The CDR3 nucleotides read TGTGCCAGCAGCTTAATCTGGACGGACCTACAAGAGACCCAGTACTTC. Its translation is CASSLIWTDLQETQYF.

By frequency in the sample, this clonotype is medium-sized. The chain employs TRBV5-5 and TRBJ2-3, with D tentatively TRBD2 (6 bases). V lost 0 bases and J 3 bases, leaving 14 bases between the germline ends. The CDR3 totals 16 residues. CDR1 is SGHKS, CDR2 YYEKEE, per germline (reference sequence). Here the CDR3 reads CASSLGERALTDTQYF. CDR3 sequence (DNA): TGTGCCAGCAGCTTGGGGGAGCGGGCTCTTACAGATACGCAGTATTTT.

This clonotype counts as medium-sized. The chain has TRBV6-1 and TRBJ1-1; D unclear. Germline-derived CDR1 and CDR2 are MNHNS and SASEGT. The V and J ends lost 1 base and 1 base respectively, with 19 bases between them. The CDR3 length is 18 residues. The CDR3 DNA reads as TGTGCCAGCAGTGAAGAAGGCAGGAGTTTCAGGAGGAACACTGAAGCTTTCTTT. Translation: CASSEEGRSFRRNTEAFF.